This T cell receptor (beta chain) was found in a study of tumor T cells in aggressive B-cell lymphoma. Trimming cost V 5 bases and J 6 bases; bases outside gene matches: 9. This CDR3 comprises 15 residues. CDR1 SGHRS and CDR2 YFSETQ come from the germline V gene. Sequencing used immunoSEQ multiplex PCR; TCRdb keeps in-frame clones, though not all of them. Of over 3,000 clones in the sample, around 85% were seen once. The gene calls are TRBV5-1 and TRBJ2-2; TRBD2 aligns across 8 bases. Material for sequencing was tumor tissue. The source of this sequence is an adult with diffuse large B cell lymphoma. CDR3 sequence reads: CASSTSGVRAGELFF. The CDR3 nucleotides are TGCGCCAGCAGTACTAGCGGAGTCAGGGCCGGGGAGCTGTTTTTT.